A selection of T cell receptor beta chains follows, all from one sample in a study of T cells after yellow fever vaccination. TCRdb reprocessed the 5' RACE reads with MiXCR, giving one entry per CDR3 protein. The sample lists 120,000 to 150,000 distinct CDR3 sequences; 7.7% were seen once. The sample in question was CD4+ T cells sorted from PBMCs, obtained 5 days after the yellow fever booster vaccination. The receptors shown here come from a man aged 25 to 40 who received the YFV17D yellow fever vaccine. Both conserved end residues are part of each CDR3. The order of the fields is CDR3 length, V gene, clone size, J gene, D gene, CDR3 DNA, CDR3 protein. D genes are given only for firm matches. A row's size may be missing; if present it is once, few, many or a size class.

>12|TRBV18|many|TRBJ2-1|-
TGTGCCAGCTCACCGCCAGGCAATGAGCAGTTCTTC
CASSPPGNEQFF
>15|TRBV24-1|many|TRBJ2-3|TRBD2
TGTGCCACCAGAGGACTAGCGGGAGGAGGAGATACGCAGTATTTT
CATRGLAGGGDTQYF
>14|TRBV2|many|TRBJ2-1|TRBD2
TGTGCCAGCAGCGGACTAGCGGCTAACAATGAGCAGTTCTTC
CASSGLAANNEQFF
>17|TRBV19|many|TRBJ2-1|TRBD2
TGTGCCAGTAGTATCTTAACTAGCGCCGGCTCCTACAATGAGCAGTTCTTC
CASSILTSAGSYNEQFF
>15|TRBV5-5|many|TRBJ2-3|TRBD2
TGTGCCAGCAGCTTTCTAGCGGGAGTCATAGATACGCAGTATTTT
CASSFLAGVIDTQYF
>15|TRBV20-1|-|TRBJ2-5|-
TGCAGTGCTGCGCCCGTGGACACCTCACAAGAGACCCAGTACTTC
CSAAPVDTSQETQYF
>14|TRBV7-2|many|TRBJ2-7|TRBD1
TGTGCCAGCAGCTTCCTGGGACAGCAAAACGAGCAGTACTTC
CASSFLGQQNEQYF
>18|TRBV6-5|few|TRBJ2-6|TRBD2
TGTGCCAGCAGTTACTCGACAGCGGGAGGGTCCGGGGCCAACGTCCTGACTTTC
CASSYSTAGGSGANVLTF
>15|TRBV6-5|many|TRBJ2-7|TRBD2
TGTGCCAGCAGTTCGCTAGCGGGAGGGCCCGGCGAGCAGTACTTC
CASSSLAGGPGEQYF
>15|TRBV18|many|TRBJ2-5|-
TGTGCCAGCTCACCTCTTACCGGGACACAAGAGACCCAGTACTTC
CASSPLTGTQETQYF
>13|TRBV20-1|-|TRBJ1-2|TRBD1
TGCAGTGCTAGCGACAGGGGGGGTGAAGGCTACACCTTC
CSASDRGGEGYTF
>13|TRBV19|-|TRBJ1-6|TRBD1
TGTGCCAGTAGCGAGACAGGGCATTCACCCCTCCACTTT
CASSETGHSPLHF
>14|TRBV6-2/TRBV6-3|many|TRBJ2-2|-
TGTGCCAGCAGTTCCCCCGGTGGCACCGGGGAGCTGTTTTTT
CASSSPGGTGELFF
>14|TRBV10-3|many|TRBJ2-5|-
TGTGCCATCAGTGAGTCGAATGGGTCCGGGACCCAGTACTTC
CAISESNGSGTQYF
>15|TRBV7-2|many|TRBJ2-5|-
TGTGCCAGCAGCTCCTCGACGGTGGGGGCAGAGACCCAGTACTTC
CASSSSTVGAETQYF
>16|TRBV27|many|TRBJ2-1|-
TGTGCCAGCAGTTTACTGGGGACGCCCGCCGCCAATGAGCAGTTCTTC
CASSLLGTPAANEQFF
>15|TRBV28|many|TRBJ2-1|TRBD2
TGTGCCAGCAGAGCTGGGGGACTAGCGGGATTTGAGCAGTTCTTC
CASRAGGLAGFEQFF
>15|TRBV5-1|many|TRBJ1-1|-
TGCGCCAGCAGCCCTAGAACAGGGTTGAACACTGAAGCTTTCTTT
CASSPRTGLNTEAFF
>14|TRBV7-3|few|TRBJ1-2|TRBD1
TGTGCCAGCAGCCGTGAGGGGGCTGGCTATGGCTACACCTTC
CASSREGAGYGYTF
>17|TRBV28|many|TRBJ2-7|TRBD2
TGTGCCAGCAGTTTCGTACTAGCGGGAGGGTCCCCATACGAGCAGTACTTC
CASSFVLAGGSPYEQYF
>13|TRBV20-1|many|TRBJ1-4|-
TGCAGTGCGAGAGACAGTAACAATGAAAAACTGTTTTTT
CSARDSNNEKLFF
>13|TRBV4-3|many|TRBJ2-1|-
TGCGCCAGCAGCCAAGACAGGACACCTGAGCAGTTCTTC
CASSQDRTPEQFF
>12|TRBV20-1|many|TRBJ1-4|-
TGCAGTGCTAGGACACTTAATGAAAAACTGTTTTTT
CSARTLNEKLFF
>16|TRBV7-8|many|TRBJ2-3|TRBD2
TGTGCCAGCAGCCTGCACGGGAGGGCGAGCACAGATACGCAGTATTTT
CASSLHGRASTDTQYF
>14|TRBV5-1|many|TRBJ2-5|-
TGCGCCAGCAGCTTGATAATGTACCAAGAGACCCAGTACTTC
CASSLIMYQETQYF
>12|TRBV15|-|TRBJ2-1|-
TGTGCCACCGGGCCCAACTACAATGAGCAGTTCTTC
CATGPNYNEQFF
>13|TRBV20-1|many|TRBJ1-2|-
TGCAGTGCTGACCGCGGGGCGGACTATGGCTACACCTTC
CSADRGADYGYTF
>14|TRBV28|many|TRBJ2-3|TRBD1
TGTGCCAGCAGCCGGGGACAGGGGACAGATACGCAGTATTTT
CASSRGQGTDTQYF
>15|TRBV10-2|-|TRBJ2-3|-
TGCGCCAGCATGGATCTCCCCTCGGCCACAGATACGCAGTATTTT
CASMDLPSATDTQYF
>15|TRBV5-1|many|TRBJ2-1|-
TGCGCCAGCAGCTTAGCGGGTCACGCCCCCGATGAGCAGTTCTTC
CASSLAGHAPDEQFF
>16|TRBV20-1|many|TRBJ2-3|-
TGCAGTGCTAGAGTTTCTCGGGACTCCCCCACAGATACGCAGTATTTT
CSARVSRDSPTDTQYF
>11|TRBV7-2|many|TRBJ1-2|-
TGTGCCAGCAGCGCAGGAGGAGGTTACACCTTC
CASSAGGGYTF
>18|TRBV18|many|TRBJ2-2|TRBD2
TGTGCCAGCTCACCATATAGCGGGAGGCTTGGAAACACCGGGGAGCTGTTTTTT
CASSPYSGRLGNTGELFF
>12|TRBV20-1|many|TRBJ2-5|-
TGCAGTGCTAGAGACCTTCGAGAGACCCAGTACTTC
CSARDLRETQYF
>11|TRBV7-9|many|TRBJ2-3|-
TGTGCCAGCGGTATTAAGAATACGCAGTATTTT
CASGIKNTQYF
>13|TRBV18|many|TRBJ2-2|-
TGTGCCAGCTCACCATCGAACACCGGGGAGCTGTTTTTT
CASSPSNTGELFF
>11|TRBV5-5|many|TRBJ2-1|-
TGTGCCAGCAGCGCCCGCAATGAGCAGTTCTTC
CASSARNEQFF
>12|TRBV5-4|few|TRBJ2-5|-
TGTGCCAGCAGCTCGTTGAAGGAGGCCCAGTACTTC
CASSSLKEAQYF
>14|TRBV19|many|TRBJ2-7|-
TGTGCCAGTAGCCCAAGGTTAGGCTCCTACGAGCAGTACTTC
CASSPRLGSYEQYF
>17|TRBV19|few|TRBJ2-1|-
TGTGCCAGTAGTTCCGGGACGGCCGTTTTCTCCTACAATGAGCAGTTCTTC
CASSSGTAVFSYNEQFF
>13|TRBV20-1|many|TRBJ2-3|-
TGCAGTGCTACTTCCCCGACGGTAGATACGCAGTATTTT
CSATSPTVDTQYF
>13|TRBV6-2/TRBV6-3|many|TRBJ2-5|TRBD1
TGTGCCACAAAGCAGGGGGCATTGGAGACCCAGTACTTC
CATKQGALETQYF
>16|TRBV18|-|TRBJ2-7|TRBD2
TGTGCCAGCTCACCAGGGCTAGCGGGAGAGGGTTACGAGCAGTACTTC
CASSPGLAGEGYEQYF
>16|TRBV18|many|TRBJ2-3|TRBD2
TGTGCCAGCTCACCACCGGCGGGAGGCGGTCCAGATACGCAGTATTTT
CASSPPAGGGPDTQYF
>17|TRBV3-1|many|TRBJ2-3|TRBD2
TGTGCCAGCAGCCGGGGGCCTAGCGGGAGCCTCACGAATACGCAGTATTTT
CASSRGPSGSLTNTQYF
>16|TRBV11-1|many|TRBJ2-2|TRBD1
TGTGCCAGCAGCTTAGCGCCAACAGGGGCTGGCGGGGAGCTGTTTTTT
CASSLAPTGAGGELFF
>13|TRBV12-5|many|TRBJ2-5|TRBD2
TGTGCTAGTGGCCCCTCCGGGGGGGAGACCCAGTACTTC
CASGPSGGETQYF
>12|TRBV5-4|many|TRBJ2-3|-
TGTGCCAGCAGCTCACTAGAGGATACGCAGTATTTT
CASSSLEDTQYF
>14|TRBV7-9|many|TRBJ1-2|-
TGTGCCAGCAGCTTATCCCGGACGGACTATGGCTACACCTTC
CASSLSRTDYGYTF
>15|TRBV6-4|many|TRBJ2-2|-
TGTGCCAGCAGTGAACACACGGGGAACACCGGGGAGCTGTTTTTT
CASSEHTGNTGELFF